This TCR beta chain was sequenced during a study of blood T cells in healthy people across ages. A second PCR, run for about 7 to 12 cycles, used a sample-barcoded 5' primer plus a J-beta primer mix. From the 5' RACE reads, TCRdb called clonotypes with MiXCR, one entry per CDR3 protein. In the table there are roughly 1 million distinct CDR3 sequences, around 25% of which are singletons. Germline V gene data show CDR1 as MNHEY and CDR2 as SVGEGT. The CDR3 runs 16 residues. The V and J ends lost 5 bases and 8 bases, in that order; junction bases with no gene match: 13. The same sample was also used in a study of T cells of mothers and their children. From that report: None of the identified T cell clones proved to be persistent microchimeric clones.

The receptor was derived from a girl aged 2 to 9 in good health. The specimen sequenced was blood. J is TRBJ2-1 and V is TRBV6-2 or TRBV6-3; 9 nucleotides match TRBD2. CDR3 region: CASSAPGLASPDEQFF. As DNA, the CDR3 is TGTGCCAGCAGTGCCCCGGGACTAGCAAGTCCGGATGAGCAGTTCTTC.